These T cell receptor beta chains were read from a single sample in a study of HIV-infected children after antiretroviral therapy interruption. MiXCR was run by TCRdb on the 3' RACE reads, yielding one entry per CDR3 protein. The data show about 46,000 distinct CDR3 sequences, around 4% seen once. The specimen comprised CD45RA+ CD4+ T cells from PBMCs, pooled from several time points, sampled from a donor given antiretroviral therapy, either interrupted or continuous. Every receptor here comes from a pool of human donors with HIV. The CDR3 runs from the conserved cysteine through the conserved F or W. Fields, in order: D gene, clone size, J gene, V gene, CDR3 DNA, CDR3 protein. A D gene is named only where the DNA matches it firmly. Clone size is not always given. Where it is, it says once, few, many or a class for expanded clones.

. | many | TRBJ2-1 | TRBV6-5 | TGTGCCAGCAGCATATACAATGAGCAGTTCTTC | CASSIYNEQFF
. | many | TRBJ2-6 | TRBV19 | TGTGCCAGTAGTCTGCAACATTTTGCCTCTGGGGCCAACGTCCTGACTTTC | CASSLQHFASGANVLTF
TRBD1 | . | TRBJ2-7 | TRBV14 | TGTGCCAGCAGCCAAGATATCGGGACAGGTATCGGCGAGCAGTACTTC | CASSQDIGTGIGEQYF
. | many | TRBJ1-2 | TRBV3-1 | TGTGCCAGCAGCCAAGACTTATATGGGTATGGCTACACCTTC | CASSQDLYGYGYTF
. | medium-sized | TRBJ1-4 | TRBV4-1 | TGCGCCAGCAGCCGCGGACTGACAGGACTCCTTAATGAAAAACTGTTTTTT | CASSRGLTGLLNEKLFF
. | . | TRBJ1-2 | TRBV10-1 | TGCGCCAGCAGTGATTTCTCCACAGGACCCCAAGGCTACACCTTC | CASSDFSTGPQGYTF
. | many | TRBJ1-2 | TRBV29-1 | TGCAGCGTTGGTCGGGGCCTCTATGGCTACACCTTC | CSVGRGLYGYTF
. | many | TRBJ2-5 | TRBV19 | TGTGCCAGCACAAAAGTCAGGGGAGAAGAGACCCAGTACTTC | CASTKVRGEETQYF
TRBD1 | . | TRBJ1-1 | TRBV5-1 | TGCGCCAGCAGCCTGACAGGGGGCGGGAACACTGAAGCTTTCTTT | CASSLTGGGNTEAFF
TRBD1 | many | TRBJ1-6 | TRBV28 | TGTGCCACCGTAGGACAGGGCTATAATTCACCCCTCCACTTT | CATVGQGYNSPLHF
. | many | TRBJ2-4 | TRBV12-3/TRBV12-4 | TGTGCCAGCACCTGGGGGGGGCCAAACATTCAGTACTTC | CASTWGGPNIQYF
. | many | TRBJ1-1 | TRBV29-1 | TGCAGCGTTGCGTCAGGAGACACTGAAGCTTTCTTT | CSVASGDTEAFF
. | many | TRBJ2-7 | TRBV28 | TGTGCCAGCAGTCCGGGGAGATACGAGCAGTACTTC | CASSPGRYEQYF
. | many | TRBJ1-1 | TRBV7-2 | TGTGCCAGCAGCTTAAGTGAGGGCATGAACACTGAAGCTTTCTTT | CASSLSEGMNTEAFF
. | . | TRBJ2-3 | TRBV5-5 | TGTGCCAGCAGCTTGGACGGTGATACGCAGTATTTT | CASSLDGDTQYF
. | many | TRBJ1-1 | TRBV20-1 | TGCAGTGCTATCCGTGGGGCTTTCTTT | CSAIRGAFF
TRBD1 | many | TRBJ2-7 | TRBV7-9 | TGTGCCAGCAGCTTAGGGACAGGGGGCATCTGGGAGCAGTACTTC | CASSLGTGGIWEQYF
. | many | TRBJ2-5 | TRBV25-1 | TGTGCCAGCACCCGGGACTTAGAAGAGACCCAGTACTTC | CASTRDLEETQYF
. | . | TRBJ1-6 | TRBV14 | TGTGCCAGCAGCGGGAACAGGGATTCACCCCTCCACTTT | CASSGNRDSPLHF
TRBD2 | many | TRBJ2-7 | TRBV7-3 | TGTGCCAGCAGTCATAGCGGGGGCCTCGGTTACGAGCAGTACTTC | CASSHSGGLGYEQYF
. | many | TRBJ2-1 | TRBV2 | TGTGCCAGCAGTGGGCAGGGCTGGGAGAATGAGCAGTTCTTC | CASSGQGWENEQFF
. | . | TRBJ2-3 | TRBV29-1 | TGCAGCTTCCGGGACTGGGCTGATACGCAGTATTTT | CSFRDWADTQYF
TRBD1 | many | TRBJ2-7 | TRBV29-1 | TGCAGCGTAGCGACAGGGTTCATCTACGAGCAGTACTTC | CSVATGFIYEQYF
. | . | TRBJ2-2 | TRBV5-1 | TGCGCCAGCAGCGAGGGACCTCAACGCACCGGGGAGCTGTTTTTT | CASSEGPQRTGELFF
. | . | TRBJ1-6 | TRBV19 | TGTGCCAGTAGCCCACAGGGTTTTGGAAGTTCACCCCTCCACTTT | CASSPQGFGSSPLHF
. | few | TRBJ1-2 | TRBV20-1 | TGCAGTGCTATAGGGGACTATGGCTACACCTTC | CSAIGDYGYTF
. | many | TRBJ1-4 | TRBV29-1 | TGCAGCGTTGCATCCACGGCAGGCCCCAATGAAAAACTGTTTTTT | CSVASTAGPNEKLFF
TRBD1 | many | TRBJ2-5 | TRBV7-8 | TGTGCCAGCAGTCCCAGGACAGGCGAACAAGAGACCCAGTACTTC | CASSPRTGEQETQYF
. | few | TRBJ1-1 | TRBV9 | TGTGCCAGCAGCGAGGGGATTAGGGACACTGAAGCTTTCTTT | CASSEGIRDTEAFF
. | many | TRBJ1-2 | TRBV7-2 | TGTGCCAGCAGCTTAGGGGGCGGTAACTATGGCTACACCTTC | CASSLGGGNYGYTF
. | few | TRBJ2-7 | TRBV7-2 | TGTGCCAGCAGCCAAGGAGGGGGGGCCCCCGCCTACGAGCAGTACTTC | CASSQGGGAPAYEQYF
TRBD1 | many | TRBJ2-4 | TRBV25-1 | TGTGCCAGCAGGGGGGGACAGGGGAGGGCCAAAAACATTCAGTACTTC | CASRGGQGRAKNIQYF
. | medium-sized | TRBJ2-3 | TRBV20-1 | TGCAGTGCTAGAGATGGCGGAGATACGCAGTATTTT | CSARDGGDTQYF
. | many | TRBJ1-4 | TRBV23-1 | TGCGCCAGCAGTCCGAAGAGTAATGAAAAACTGTTTTTT | CASSPKSNEKLFF
. | many | TRBJ2-2 | TRBV7-9 | TGTGCCAGCAGCCGATATCCGGACACCGGGGAGCTGTTTTTT | CASSRYPDTGELFF
TRBD1 | many | TRBJ1-2 | TRBV7-2 | TGTGCCAGCAGCTTGGGGACAGGGGTATATGGCTACACCTTC | CASSLGTGVYGYTF
. | many | TRBJ1-6 | TRBV2 | TGTGCCAGCAGTGGAGCAAATTCACCCCTCCACTTT | CASSGANSPLHF
. | many | TRBJ2-5 | TRBV7-8 | TGTGCCAGCAGCTTAGTCTACCTAGCAGAGACCCAGTACTTC | CASSLVYLAETQYF
TRBD1 | many | TRBJ2-3 | TRBV12-3/TRBV12-4 | TGTGCCAGCAGAATGGGACAGGGTGCAGATACGCAGTATTTT | CASRMGQGADTQYF
. | many | TRBJ2-7 | TRBV12-3/TRBV12-4 | TGTGCCAGCAGCCAGACAGGCTATGAACAGTACTTC | CASSQTGYEQYF
. | many | TRBJ1-5 | TRBV6-5 | TGTGCCAGCAGAGAGACTGGCATTAGCAATCAGCCCCAGCATTTT | CASRETGISNQPQHF